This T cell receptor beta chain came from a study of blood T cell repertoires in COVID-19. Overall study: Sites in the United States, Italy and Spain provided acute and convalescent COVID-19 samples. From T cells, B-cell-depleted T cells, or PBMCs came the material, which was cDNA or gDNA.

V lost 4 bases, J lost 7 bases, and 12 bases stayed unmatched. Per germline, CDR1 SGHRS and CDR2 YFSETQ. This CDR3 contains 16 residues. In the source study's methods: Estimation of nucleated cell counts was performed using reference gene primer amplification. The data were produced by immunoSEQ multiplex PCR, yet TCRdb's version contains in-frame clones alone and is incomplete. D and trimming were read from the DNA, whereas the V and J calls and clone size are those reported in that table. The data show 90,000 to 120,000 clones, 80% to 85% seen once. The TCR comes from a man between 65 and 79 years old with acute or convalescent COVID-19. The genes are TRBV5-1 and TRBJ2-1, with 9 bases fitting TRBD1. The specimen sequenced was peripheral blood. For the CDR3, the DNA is TGCGCCAGCAGCGCCACGACAGGGGGGTTTGGGAATGAGCAGTTCTTC. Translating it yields CASSATTGGFGNEQFF.